This T cell receptor beta chain was retrieved from a study of CD4 and CD8 cells across lung adenocarcinoma regions. The CDR3 extends over 15 amino acids. From germline, CDR1 is SEHNR and CDR2 FQNEAQ (reference sequence). J was trimmed by 12 bases and V by 1 base; bases with no gene match: 11. TCRdb re-called the PCR reads through MiXCR, storing one row per CDR3 protein. The repertoire holds about 19,000 distinct CDR3 sequences, with roughly 46% as singletons. Donors had localized lung adenocarcinoma, a non-small cell lung cancer. This clonotype was seen repeatedly, ten times or more. The receptor was isolated from a male donor with lung adenocarcinoma. The CD4 and CD8 labels of this study may be unreliable. Sequenced: CD4+ T cells from the margin of a lung tumor. The V and J genes are TRBV7-9 and TRBJ2-1; 8 nucleotides match TRBD1. The CDR3 protein is CASSLGQGRGIRQFF. CDR3 coding DNA: TGTGCCAGCAGCTTAGGACAGGGGAGAGGGATAAGGCAGTTCTTC.